Ten or more counts support the clone carrying this T cell receptor (beta chain). The CDR3 totals 14 residues. V was trimmed by 3 bases and J by 3 bases, leaving 10 bases between them. Germline CDR1 and CDR2: LNHDA and SQIVND (reference sequence). TCRdb fed the 5' RACE reads into MiXCR, producing one record per CDR3 protein. The sample includes more than 85,000 distinct CDR3 sequences, approximately 16% of them seen just once. The record originates from a study of early T cells in non-severe SARS-CoV-2 infection. The chain combines TRBV19 with TRBJ2-3; D may match TRBD1 or TRBD2 (5 bases each). The sequencing input was whole blood. This sequence originates from an adult who was a healthcare worker with PCR-confirmed SARS-CoV-2 infection or an uninfected control (not recorded which). The CDR3 spells CASSISGGTDTQYF. CDR3 nucleotides: TGTGCCAGTAGTATTTCTGGGGGAACAGATACGCAGTATTTT.